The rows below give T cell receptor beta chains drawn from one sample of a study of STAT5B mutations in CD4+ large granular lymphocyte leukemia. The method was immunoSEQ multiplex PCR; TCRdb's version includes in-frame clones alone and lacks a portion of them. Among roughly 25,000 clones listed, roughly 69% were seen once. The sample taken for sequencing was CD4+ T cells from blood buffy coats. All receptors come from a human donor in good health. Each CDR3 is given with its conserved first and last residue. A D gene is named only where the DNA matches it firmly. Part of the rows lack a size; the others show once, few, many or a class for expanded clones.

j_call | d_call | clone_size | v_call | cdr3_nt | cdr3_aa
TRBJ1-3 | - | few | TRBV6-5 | TGTGCCAGCAGCCCAGACAGAACCATAAACACCATATATTTT | CASSPDRTINTIYF
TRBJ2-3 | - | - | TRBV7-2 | TGTGCCAGCAGCCCTAACACAGGAGATACGCAGTATTTT | CASSPNTGDTQYF
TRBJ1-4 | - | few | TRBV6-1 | TGTGCCAGCAGTGAAGGGTCAACTAATGAAAAACTGTTTTTT | CASSEGSTNEKLFF
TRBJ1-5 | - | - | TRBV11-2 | TGTGCCAGCAGCTGGAACCACAATCAGCCCCAGCATTTT | CASSWNHNQPQHF
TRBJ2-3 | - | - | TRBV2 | TGTGCCAGCAGTAGGGACAGCACAGATACGCAGTATTTT | CASSRDSTDTQYF
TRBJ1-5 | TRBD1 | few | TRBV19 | TGTGCCAGTTGTGCTACCAGACAGGGCCACAATCAGCCCCAGCATTTT | CASCATRQGHNQPQHF
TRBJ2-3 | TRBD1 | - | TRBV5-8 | TGTGCCAGCAGCTTTACCGGGACAGGGCCCACAGATACGCAGTATTTT | CASSFTGTGPTDTQYF
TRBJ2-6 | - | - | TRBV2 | TGTGCCAGCAGCAGGGTTGCTGGGGCCAACGTCCTGACTTTC | CASSRVAGANVLTF
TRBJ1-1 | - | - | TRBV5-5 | TGTGCCAGCTCCCAAAACTTGCGGGGGAACACTGAAGCTTTCTTT | CASSQNLRGNTEAFF
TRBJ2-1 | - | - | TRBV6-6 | TGTGCCAGCAGACTCCAAAGGTACAATGAGCAGTTCTTC | CASRLQRYNEQFF
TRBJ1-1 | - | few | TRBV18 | TGTGCCAGCTCACCTACCGGGGGTCCGCAGAACACTGAAGCTTTCTTT | CASSPTGGPQNTEAFF
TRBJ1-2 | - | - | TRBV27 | TGTGCCAGCAGTCCGATTAGGTTTCGAGCTTATGGCTACACCTTC | CASSPIRFRAYGYTF
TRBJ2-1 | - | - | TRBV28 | TGTGCCAGCAGTTTGGTGGGAACCACCTACAATGAGCAGTTCTTC | CASSLVGTTYNEQFF
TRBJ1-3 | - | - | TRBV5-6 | TGTGCCAGCAGCCCCGGACATTTCTCTGGAAACACCATATATTTT | CASSPGHFSGNTIYF
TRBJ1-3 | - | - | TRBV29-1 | TGCAGCGTCGCTACGGCCCGAAACACCATATATTTT | CSVATARNTIYF
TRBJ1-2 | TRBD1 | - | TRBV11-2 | TGTGCCAGCACCATAGACAGGGCCCTCGGTGGCTACACCTTC | CASTIDRALGGYTF
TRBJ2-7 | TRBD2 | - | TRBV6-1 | TGTGCCAGCAGTGACATAGCGGGAGGATCCTACGAGCAGTACTTC | CASSDIAGGSYEQYF
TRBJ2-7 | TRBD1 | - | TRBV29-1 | TGCAGCGTTGGACAGGGACCCCACGAGCAGTACTTC | CSVGQGPHEQYF
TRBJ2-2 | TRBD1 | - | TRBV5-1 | TGCGCCAGCAGGGAAGGACAGGGAAGTTCCGGGGAGCTGTTTTTT | CASREGQGSSGELFF
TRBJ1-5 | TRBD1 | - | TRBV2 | TGTGCCAGCAGTGACAGGGTGACAGGGCAGCCCCAGCATTTT | CASSDRVTGQPQHF
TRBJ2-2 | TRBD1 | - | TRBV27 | TGTGCCAGTTGTAACAGGGGGCTCTTGAACACCGGGGAGCTGTTTTTT | CASCNRGLLNTGELFF
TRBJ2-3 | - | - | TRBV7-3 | TGTGCCAGCAGCCCGACAGAATCAGATACGCAGTATTTT | CASSPTESDTQYF
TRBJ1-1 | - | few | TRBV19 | TGTGCCAGTAGTATAGGGAGCGGGTTCACTGAAGCTTTCTTT | CASSIGSGFTEAFF
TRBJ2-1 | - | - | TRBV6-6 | TGTGCCAGCAGTCTAGACAGGTCCTACAATGAGCAGTTCTTC | CASSLDRSYNEQFF
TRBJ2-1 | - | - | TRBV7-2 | TGTGCCAGCATAGCCGGACAATACAATGAGCAGTTCTTC | CASIAGQYNEQFF
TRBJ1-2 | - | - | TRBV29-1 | TGCAGCGTTGAAGGGAATACAGGATTCTATGGCTACACCTTC | CSVEGNTGFYGYTF
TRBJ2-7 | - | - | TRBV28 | TGTGCCAGCAGTCTCCGGACAGCCTACGAGCAGTACTTC | CASSLRTAYEQYF
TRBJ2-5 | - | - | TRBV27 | TGTGCCAGCAAGAAGGGGGGCGCTGGAGAAGAGACCCAGTACTTC | CASKKGGAGEETQYF
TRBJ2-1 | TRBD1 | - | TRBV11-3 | TGTGCCAGCAGCCATAGCTGGACAGGGGGCAGGAATGAGCAGTTCTTC | CASSHSWTGGRNEQFF
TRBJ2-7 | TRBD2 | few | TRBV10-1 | TGCGCCAGCAGGGCAGTCGACCCAGCGGGAGGCTACGAGCAGTACTTC | CASRAVDPAGGYEQYF
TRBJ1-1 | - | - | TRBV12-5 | TGTGCTAGTGGTTACACGAACACTGAAGCTTTCTTT | CASGYTNTEAFF
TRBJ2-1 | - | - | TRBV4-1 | TGCGCCAGCAGCCAACCCAAAGACGGACACAATGAGCAGTTCTTC | CASSQPKDGHNEQFF
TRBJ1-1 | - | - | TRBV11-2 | TGTGCCAGCAGCTTCAGCGGGGGGCAGTCCGAAGCTTTCTTT | CASSFSGGQSEAFF
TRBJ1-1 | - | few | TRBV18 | TGTGCCAGCTTCCGGGGTGGCAGTGAAGCTTTCTTT | CASFRGGSEAFF
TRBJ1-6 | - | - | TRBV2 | TGTGCCAGCAGTGTTCGTTCTCGGGCTTCACCCCTCCACTTT | CASSVRSRASPLHF
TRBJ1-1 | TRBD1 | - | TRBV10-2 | TGCGCCAGCAGCGGGACAGGGGGCCGGGCTTTCTTT | CASSGTGGRAFF
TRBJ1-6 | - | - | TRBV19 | TGTGCCAGCACCATCCCGGTGGGGGGTTCACCCCTCCACTTT | CASTIPVGGSPLHF
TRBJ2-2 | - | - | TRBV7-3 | TGTGCCAGCAAAGAGCAGGGAAACACCGGGGAGCTGTTTTTT | CASKEQGNTGELFF
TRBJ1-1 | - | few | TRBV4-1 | TGCGCCAGCAGCTACCGGCAGGGCAGGAGCACTGAAGCTTTCTTT | CASSYRQGRSTEAFF
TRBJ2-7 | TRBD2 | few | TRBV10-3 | TGTGCCATCAGTGATCCCGGGGGGGCTAGCGGCTCCTACGAGCAGTACTTC | CAISDPGGASGSYEQYF